This T cell receptor beta chain emerged from a study of control samples from healthy donors and cancer patients (dated by TCRdb to 2018 to 2021). Trimmed from V: 0 bases; trimmed from J: 4 bases; junction bases lacking a gene match: 5. The CDR3 sequence holds 15 residues, the cysteine and phenylalanine included. Of the read, only the CDR3 DNA is kept; its 45 bases are in frame from base 1. The germline V gene (reference sequence) sets CDR1 to SGHKS and CDR2 to YYEKEE. Library generation was performed with the immunoSEQ multiplex PCR assay. Held by TCRdb, this immuneACCESS table contains in-frame sequences only and omits some clones. Under half of the omission traces to an unresolved V gene where checked; the cause of the rest is unknown. The sample yields some 74,000 clones; 75% to 85% were counted once. Jointly, the top ten make up 15% to 19% of the sample. About this clone itself: It has no known antigen specificity. One base away there is no much larger clone; base qualities are not given.

Sequenced material: blood. The clonotype originates from a man in his sixties in good health. Recombination joined TRBV5-5 with TRBJ2-3, with 7 middle bases fitting TRBD1. The CDR3 sequence is CASSLGVRGSDTQYF. The sequence in DNA is TGTGCCAGCAGCTTGGGGGTCAGGGGGTCAGATACGCAGTATTTT.